The 6 T cell receptor beta chains in this list originate from one sample, sequenced in a study of T-cell memory formation after mild COVID-19. TCRdb re-derived calls from the 5' RACE reads in MiXCR, one entry per CDR3 protein. The table records fewer than 250,000 distinct CDR3 sequences, 15% of them present only once. Material: PBMCs or a T cell subset sorted from them (not recorded which). These receptors were taken from an adult woman who had mild COVID-19 (a few samples of this study predate the infection). Cell type and time point are not known.

This clonotype was detected once. The chain recombines TRBV20-1 with TRBJ2-7; TRBD2 agrees at 10 bases. The ends lost 0 bases at V and 2 bases at J; junction bases unmatched: 10. CDR1 is DFQATT and CDR2 is SNEGSKA in the germline V gene (reference sequence). The CDR3 is 17 amino acids. The CDR3 protein is CSARDRARAGGTYEQYF. CDR3 in DNA: TGCAGTGCTAGAGACCGAGCCCGAGCGGGGGGGACCTACGAGCAGTACTTC.

The chain recombines TRBV12-3 or TRBV12-4 with TRBJ2-7; D may be TRBD1 (6 bases). Between the trimmed V and J ends, which lost 5 bases and 0 bases, there was a span of 11 bases. The CDR3 consists of 14 residues. DNA of the CDR3: TGTGCCAGCAGTACCCCGGACAGCTCCTACGAGCAGTACTTC. This translates into CASSTPDSSYEQYF.

The V call is TRBV7-9, the J call TRBJ1-4, with 8 bases lining up with TRBD1. Germline V gives CDR1 SEHNR, CDR2 FQNEAQ (reference sequence). Trimming removed 5 bases from V and 5 bases from J; junction bases left unmatched: 7. The CDR3 runs 15 residues. The CDR3 spells CASSPRTGRNEKLFF. The CDR3 DNA sequence: TGTGCCAGCAGCCCCAGGACAGGGAGGAATGAAAAACTGTTTTTT. The full variable domain, rest sourced from reference TRBV7-9 and TRBJ1-4, is DTGVSQNPRHKITKRGQNVTFRCDPISEHNRLYWYRQTLGQGPEFLTYFQNEAQLEKSRLLSDRFSAERPKGSFSTLEIQRTEQGDSAMYLCASSPRTGRNEKLFFGSGTQLSVL.

The chain recombines TRBV2 with TRBJ2-6; D gene ambiguous. CDR3 length equals 15 residues. From germline, CDR1 is SNHLY and CDR2 FYNNEI. The germline V and J ends were trimmed by 5 bases and 4 bases, with 12 bases remaining between them. CDR3 amino acids: CASSFGITGANVLTF. The CDR3 nucleotides are TGTGCCAGCAGTTTTGGAATAACGGGGGCCAACGTCCTGACTTTC.

This clonotype was picked up a small number of times. The chain has TRBV11-3 and TRBJ2-5; possibly TRBD2 for D (7 bases). This CDR3 has 14 residues. Germline values: CDR1 SGHNT, CDR2 YENEEA. Trimming took 5 bases from V and 4 from J, leaving 14 bases between them. This CDR3 is CASSLGGGGETQYF. The CDR3 DNA follows: TGTGCCAGCAGCCTCGGGGGAGGGGGAGAGACCCAGTACTTC.

The chain uses TRBV30 and TRBJ1-5; D uncertain. Germline CDR1 reads GTSNPN; CDR2 reads SVGIG (reference sequence). The CDR3 contains 15 residues. The V gene lost 1 base and the J gene lost 6 bases, with 16 bases spanning the gap. CDR3 nucleotide sequence: TGTGCCTGGAGTGCCCAGGCTGGTGGGAGTCAGCCCCAGCATTTT. Residues: CAWSAQAGGSQPQHF.